This is a list of T cell receptor beta chains from one sample in a study of T cell changes during pregnancy in multiple sclerosis. Sequenced by immunoSEQ multiplex PCR; TCRdb stores in-frame clones only, minus some. The sample carries some 110,000 clones, roughly 92% recorded once. Sequencing used peripheral blood, obtained in the third trimester of pregnancy. The source is a female donor with multiple sclerosis, enrolled in a pregnancy study. Both conserved end residues are part of each CDR3.

TRBV7-2,TRBJ1-3,CASSLVPQDAGNTIYF
TRBV19,TRBJ2-3,CASSIAGRGGTDTQYF
TRBV6-1,TRBJ2-2,CASSEELIGELFF
TRBV9,TRBJ2-1,CASREGTGGFPINEQFF
TRBV2,TRBJ2-5,CASSGRTSGRRETQYF
TRBV9,TRBJ1-1,CASSVGNRENTEAFF
TRBV6-5,TRBJ1-2,CASSYWRGTGGSGYTF
TRBV5-1,TRBJ1-1,CASSSTGHATEAFF
TRBV11-1,TRBJ2-7,CASSPGLARGEQYF
TRBV5-6,TRBJ2-1,CASSSLSGGNNEQFF
TRBV10-3,TRBJ2-2,CAIRVLGAGELFF
TRBV2,TRBJ2-1,CASSIDLSNEQFF
TRBV9,TRBJ1-1,CASSVSPGHKNTEAFF
TRBV25-1,TRBJ1-1,CASSPTGRGAFF
TRBV2,TRBJ2-5,CASGQGRATQYF
TRBV13,TRBJ1-1,CASRVGGMNTEAFF
TRBV27,TRBJ1-2,CASSLSARDRGYTF
TRBV5-1,TRBJ2-2,CASSLSGANTGELFF